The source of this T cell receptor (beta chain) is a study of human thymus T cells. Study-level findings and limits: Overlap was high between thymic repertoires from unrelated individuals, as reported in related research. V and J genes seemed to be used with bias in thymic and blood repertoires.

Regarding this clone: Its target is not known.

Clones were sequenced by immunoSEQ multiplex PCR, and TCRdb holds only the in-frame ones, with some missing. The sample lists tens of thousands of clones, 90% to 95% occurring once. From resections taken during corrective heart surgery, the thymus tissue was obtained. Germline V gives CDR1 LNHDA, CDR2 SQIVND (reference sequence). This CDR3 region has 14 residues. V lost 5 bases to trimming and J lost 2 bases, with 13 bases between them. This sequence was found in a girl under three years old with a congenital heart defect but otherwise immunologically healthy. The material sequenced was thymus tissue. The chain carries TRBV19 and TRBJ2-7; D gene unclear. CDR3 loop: CASSPENGTYEQYF. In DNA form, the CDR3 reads TGTGCCAGTAGTCCGGAAAATGGGACCTACGAGCAGTACTTC. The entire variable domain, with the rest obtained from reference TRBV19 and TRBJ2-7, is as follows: DGGITQSPKYLFRKEGQNVTLSCEQNLNHDAMYWYRQDPGQGLRLIYYSQIVNDFQKGDIAEGYSVSREKKESFPLTVTSAQKNPTAFYLCASSPENGTYEQYFGPGTRLTVT.